This T cell receptor (beta chain) stems from a study of blood T cell repertoires in COVID-19. In germline, CDR1 is SGHTA, CDR2 FQGNSA. The CDR3 extends over 16 amino acids. The V and J ends lost 1 base and 2 bases respectively, with 13 bases between them. This clone was observed a single time. Participant reports of clinical history set cohort assignment. Sequenced by immunoSEQ multiplex PCR; TCRdb stores in-frame clones only, minus some. The sample includes about 170,000 clones, about 89% of them seen just once. This chain joins TRBV7-2 and TRBJ2-3; a possible D gene is TRBD2 (6 bases). The sequencing input was PBMCs or T cells enriched from blood (not recorded which). The sequence was obtained from a young woman who had recovered from COVID-19. The CDR3 nucleotides are TGTGCCAGCAGCTTAGATCCGGGACTGTACACAGATACGCAGTATTTT. Its protein product is CASSLDPGLYTDTQYF. The full variable domain, in which reference TRBV7-2 and TRBJ2-3 provide the parts outside the CDR3, is GAGVSQSPSNKVTEKGKDVELRCDPISGHTALYWYRQSLGQGLEFLIYFQGNSAPDKSGLPSDRFSAERTGGSVSTLTIQRTQQEDSAVYLCASSLDPGLYTDTQYFGPGTRLTVL.